Listed here are 32 T cell receptor beta chains from one sample, sequenced in a study of cytomegalovirus exposure and HLA in healthy donors. Primers: 60 Vbeta forward and 13 Jbeta reverse. The repertoire was sequenced with immunoSEQ multiplex PCR; TCRdb's copy has only in-frame clones and lacks some. There are 92,000 or so clones in the sample; over 55% occur only once, and roughly 21% lies in the top ten. The specimen sequenced was PBMCs. The source is a woman in her 50s in good health and CMV-seropositive.

This chain joins TRBV7-3 and TRBJ2-3, with TRBD1 matching 10 bases. Germline-derived CDR1 and CDR2 are SGHTA and FQGTGA. This CDR3 is built from 15 residues. V was clipped by 5 bases and J by 8 bases; unmatched bases: 10. Here the CDR3 reads CASSPTRDRGSTQYF. The DNA of the CDR3 is TGTGCCAGCAGCCCAACGAGGGACAGGGGATCTACGCAGTATTTT.

The gene calls are TRBV6-5 and TRBJ1-2, with TRBD1 as a possible D gene (6 bases). Germline V gene lookup returns CDR1 MNHEY and CDR2 SVGAGI. This CDR3 is built from 15 residues. V was trimmed by 6 bases and J by 13 bases, leaving 27 bases between them. CDR3 sequence reads: CASSPELYRANEVTF. CDR3 DNA sequence: TGTGCCAGCAGCCCCGAATTGTACAGGGCGAATGAGGTCACCTTC.

CDR3 coding DNA: TGTGCCAGCAGCACCCCTAACAGAGATGGCTACACCTTC. Its translation is CASSTPNRDGYTF. The chain uses TRBV2 and TRBJ1-2, with no clear D. The germline CDR1 and CDR2 sequences are SNHLY and FYNNEI. This CDR3 has 13 amino acids. V lost 6 bases and J lost 6, with 14 bases in between.

This clone was seen a handful of times. The rearrangement uses TRBV18 and TRBJ2-5, with a weak D call TRBD2 (5 bases). Trimming shortened V by 0 bases and J by 3 bases, and 5 bases separated the two germline ends. This CDR3 comprises 13 residues. Looked up from germline, CDR1 is KGHSH and CDR2 is LQKENI. CDR3 nucleotides: TGTGCCAGCTCACCACCCGGGGAAGAGACCCAGTACTTC. Its translation is CASSPPGEETQYF.

The chain links TRBV28 to TRBJ1-4; unclear D gene. Germline V gene data show CDR1 as MDHEN and CDR2 as SYDVKM. V was cut by 2 bases and J by 8 bases, with 9 bases left in between. The CDR3 runs to 13 residues. The CDR3 DNA follows: TGTGCCAGCAGTTTACCCTCCAGAGAAAAACTGTTTTTT. This codes for CASSLPSREKLFF.

The chain employs TRBV11-3 and TRBJ2-3, with TRBD2 matching 10 bases. The V segment lost 5 bases and the J segment 4 bases; nucleotides outside the gene matches: 6. The CDR3 has 15 amino acids. Germline V CDR1 and CDR2: SGHNT, YENEEA. The CDR3 reads CASSSGGAHPDTQYF. The CDR3 DNA sequence: TGTGCCAGCAGCAGCGGGGGGGCTCATCCAGATACGCAGTATTTT. Supplemented by reference TRBV11-3 and TRBJ2-3, the full variable domain reads EAGVVQSPRYKIIEKKQPVAFWCNPISGHNTLYWYLQNLGQGPELLIRYENEEAVDDSQLPKDRFSAERLKGVDSTLKIQPAELGDSAVYLCASSSGGAHPDTQYFGPGTRLTVL.

The gene calls are TRBV7-2 and TRBJ1-6; TRBD1 aligns across 7 bases. Germline values: CDR1 SGHTA, CDR2 FQGNSA. CDR3 length equals 12 residues. With 6 bases clipped from V and 14 bases from J, the junction kept 7 bases outside the gene matches. The CDR3 protein is CASSSDRVTLHF. The CDR3 region has the DNA TGTGCCAGCAGTTCCGACAGGGTGACCCTCCACTTT.

This clone was recorded only once. The chain recombines TRBV6-5 with TRBJ2-7; D uncertain. V lost 0 bases to trimming and J lost 2 bases, with 8 bases between them. CDR3 length equals 14 residues. The germline CDR1 and CDR2 sequences are MNHEY and SVGAGI. The CDR3 DNA follows: TGTGCCAGCAGTTACTCTAGAGTAACCTACGAGCAGTACTTC. Residues: CASSYSRVTYEQYF.

A single count supports this clone. The chain couples TRBV4-2 to TRBJ2-5; D might be TRBD2 (7 bases). CDR1 LGHNA and CDR2 YNFKEQ come from the germline V gene. Trimming took 4 bases from V and 3 from J, leaving 15 bases between them. This CDR3 spans 15 amino acids. The DNA of the CDR3 is TGTGCCAGCAGCCCAGGGGAGGGTTGGGAAGAGACCCAGTACTTC. Its translation: CASSPGEGWEETQYF.

V and J are TRBV28 and TRBJ1-1; D ambiguous. CDR1 MDHEN and CDR2 SYDVKM come from the germline V gene. The CDR3 is made up of 13 amino acids. V was clipped by 2 bases and J by 10 bases, with 14 bases between them. CDR3 amino acids: CASSLDGSRGAFF. CDR3 nucleotide sequence: TGTGCCAGCAGTTTAGATGGGAGTCGGGGAGCTTTCTTT.

This sequence joins TRBV4-2 and TRBJ2-7; TRBD1 aligns across 10 bases. The germline V gene encodes CDR1 LGHNA and CDR2 YNFKEQ. This CDR3 region has 16 residues. V was clipped by 3 bases and J by 5 bases; unmatched bases: 10. The CDR3 nucleotides read TGTGCCAGCAGCCAGGGGGCTGCCGGGACAGGGGACGAGCAGTACTTC. Translation gives CASSQGAAGTGDEQYF.

The chain joins TRBV7-9 to TRBJ1-6; possibly TRBD1 for D (5 bases). The CDR3 consists of 10 residues. Germline V gene data show CDR1 as SEHNR and CDR2 as FQNEAQ (reference sequence). The V end lost 9 bases, the J end lost 14 bases, and 11 bases lay between the germline ends. CDR3: CASTAGALHF. The DNA for the CDR3 is TGTGCCAGTACTGCGGGGGCCCTCCACTTT.

As concerns this clone: The junction departs from the called germline gene at one end, perhaps through a read error. The genes are TRBV7-9 and TRBJ2-2; the D gene is possibly TRBD1 (6 bases). The CDR3 loop spans 12 amino acids. Germline V gives CDR1 SEHNR, CDR2 FQNEAQ (reference sequence). As DNA, the CDR3 is TGTTCCAGCAGCTCAGGGGCCGGGGAGCTGTTTTTT. This sequence encodes CSSSSGAGELFF.

This sequence joins TRBV11-3 and TRBJ2-3; D remains unclear. Germline V gives CDR1 SGHNT, CDR2 YENEEA. The CDR3 is 13 amino acids. V was cut by 2 bases and J by 1 base, with 4 bases left in between. DNA of the CDR3: TGTGCCAGCAGCTTACGGGGCACAGATACGCAGTATTTT. Translating it yields CASSLRGTDTQYF.

This clone has only one observation. The V gene is TRBV28, the J gene TRBJ1-5; TRBD1 aligns across 7 bases. V shed 5 bases and J 12 bases; nucleotides not matched to a gene: 7. The CDR3 extends over 12 amino acids. Germline V gene lookup returns CDR1 MDHEN and CDR2 SYDVKM. The CDR3 is CASSTDRVLQHF. DNA of the CDR3: TGTGCCAGCAGTACCGACAGGGTGCTCCAGCATTTT.

The CDR3 is CASSLGAGSGNTIYF. CDR3 nucleotides: TGTGCCAGCAGCCTGGGGGCAGGCTCTGGAAACACCATATATTTT. The chain has TRBV11-2 and TRBJ1-3, with D tentatively TRBD1 (6 bases). Germline-derived CDR1 and CDR2 are SGHAT and FQNNGV. This CDR3 comprises 15 residues. Trimming removed 5 bases at V and 0 bases at J, with 11 bases between.

The gene calls are TRBV19 and TRBJ1-5, with D maybe TRBD1 (6 bases). The V end lost 4 bases, the J end lost 2 bases, and 9 bases lay between the germline ends. CDR1 and CDR2 from the germline V gene are LNHDA and SQIVND (reference sequence). The CDR3 contains 14 residues. The CDR3 region is CASSNREGNQPQHF. The CDR3 bases are TGTGCCAGTAGTAACAGGGAAGGCAATCAGCCCCAGCATTTT. The whole variable domain, filled in from reference TRBV19 and TRBJ1-5, reads DGGITQSPKYLFRKEGQNVTLSCEQNLNHDAMYWYRQDPGQGLRLIYYSQIVNDFQKGDIAEGYSVSREKKESFPLTVTSAQKNPTAFYLCASSNREGNQPQHFGDGTRLSIL.

V and J are TRBV27 and TRBJ1-2, with TRBD1 identical over 7 bases. The CDR3 length is 15 residues. The junction had 9 bases not matched to a gene; V was cut back by 8 bases and J by 0 bases. The germline gives CDR1 MNHEY, CDR2 SMNVEV (reference sequence). The CDR3 nucleotides read TGTGCCAGCCGAAACCAGGGGGAAGCTAACTATGGCTACACCTTC. Amino acids: CASRNQGEANYGYTF.

This clone was seen once. This sequence joins TRBV5-1 and TRBJ1-2; a possible D gene is TRBD1 (6 bases). This CDR3 is built from 13 residues. Germline CDR1 reads SGHRS; CDR2 reads YFSETQ. V was pared by 0 bases and J by 4 bases, with 7 bases between. CDR3 sequence: CASSLAGVYGYTF. Written as DNA, the CDR3 is TGCGCCAGCAGCTTGGCAGGGGTCTATGGCTACACCTTC.

In its sample, this clone was seen once. The J gene is TRBJ1-1, the V gene TRBV5-1; possible D gene TRBD1, 6 bases. V lost 4 bases and J lost 5, with 12 bases in between. This CDR3 has 13 amino acids. The germline CDR1 and CDR2 sequences are SGHRS and YFSETQ. The CDR3 DNA reads TGCGCCAGCAGCCTAGGGGGAAGGACTGAAGCTTTCTTT. Residues: CASSLGGRTEAFF.

The chain employs TRBV6-1 and TRBJ2-7, with 9 bases identical to TRBD2. Germline trimming cut 6 bases from V and 6 bases from J; bases unmatched to any gene: 3. CDR1 is MNHNS and CDR2 is SASEGT in the germline V gene. The CDR3 is 12 amino acids. CDR3 protein: CASSPSGVEQYF. As DNA, the CDR3 is TGTGCCAGCAGCCCTAGCGGGGTCGAGCAGTACTTC.

The chain uses TRBV30 and TRBJ2-7; D might be TRBD1 (5 bases). Trimming left V 4 bases short and J 2 bases short, with 15 bases between. The CDR3 sequence is 14 residues long. Germline values: CDR1 GTSNPN, CDR2 SVGIG (reference sequence). The CDR3 is CAWKKNRLPYEQYF. The CDR3 DNA reads TGTGCCTGGAAGAAAAACAGGTTACCCTACGAGCAGTACTTC.

The chain carries TRBV7-9 and TRBJ1-2; 7 bases are shared with TRBD1. Germline CDR1 is SEHNR and CDR2 is FQNEAQ (reference sequence). With V trimmed by 3 bases and J by 4 bases, 5 bases remained unmatched. CDR3 length equals 14 residues. The CDR3 here is CASSLGTEIYGYTF. CDR3 in DNA: TGTGCCAGCAGCTTGGGGACAGAGATCTATGGCTACACCTTC.

This clone was counted only a few times. The J gene is TRBJ1-1, the V gene TRBV28; 8 bases line up with TRBD1. This CDR3 comprises 15 residues. The V gene end was trimmed by 6 bases and the J gene end by 1 base; junction bases not matched to a gene: 7. The germline gives CDR1 MDHEN, CDR2 SYDVKM. The DNA for the CDR3 is TGTGCCAGCAGCCGCCGGACAGGGTGGAACACTGAAGCTTTCTTT. Amino acid sequence: CASSRRTGWNTEAFF.

CDR3 in DNA: TGCGCCAGCAGCTTGGGGACTAGTTCTGATACGCAGTATTTT. Translation gives CASSLGTSSDTQYF. V and J are TRBV5-1 and TRBJ2-3, with TRBD2 matching 7 bases. This CDR3 is built from 14 residues. Germline CDR1 and CDR2: SGHRS and YFSETQ. V gave up 0 bases and J gave up 6 bases; unmatched junction bases: 4.

The V call is TRBV18, the J call TRBJ2-7, with 11 bases fitting TRBD1. The CDR3 has 14 residues. V shed 4 bases, J shed 6 bases, and the junction held 5 bases outside the gene matches. Germline CDR1 and CDR2: KGHSH and LQKENI. The CDR3 sequence: CASSLTGTGGEQYF. The CDR3 nucleotides are TGTGCCAGCTCACTGACCGGGACAGGGGGCGAGCAGTACTTC. Using reference TRBV18 and TRBJ2-7 for the parts outside the CDR3, the full variable domain is NAGVMQNPRHLVRRRGQEARLRCSPMKGHSHVYWYRQLPEEGLKFMVYLQKENIIDESGMPKERFSAEFPKEGPSILRIQQVVRGDSAAYFCASSLTGTGGEQYFGPGTRLTVT.

The gene calls are TRBV28 and TRBJ1-1; 7 bases line up with TRBD1. This CDR3 spans 11 amino acids. J was trimmed by 12 bases and V by 6 bases; bases with no gene match: 7. Germline V gene sequence: CDR1 MDHEN, CDR2 SYDVKM. The CDR3 sequence: CASSRGTVTFF. CDR3 DNA: TGTGCCAGCAGCCGAGGGACAGTTACTTTCTTT.

This clone has a count of ten or more. The chain couples TRBV6-5 to TRBJ2-2; D is unresolved. The CDR3 consists of 13 residues. CDR1 MNHEY and CDR2 SVGAGI come from the germline V gene. Trimming pared 2 bases from V and 5 bases from J, leaving 6 bases between. The CDR3 sequence is CASSYGETGELFF. The CDR3 coding sequence is TGTGCCAGCAGTTACGGAGAGACCGGGGAGCTGTTTTTT.

The V gene is TRBV4-3, the J gene TRBJ2-7, with a possible D match to TRBD1 (6 bases). Trimming shortened V by 3 bases and J by 3 bases, and 12 bases separated the two germline ends. This CDR3 is 14 amino acids long. Germline V gene lookup returns CDR1 LGHNA and CDR2 YSLEER. The CDR3 region has the DNA TGCGCCAGCAGCCATATACAGGGAGACTACGAGCAGTACTTC. Its translation: CASSHIQGDYEQYF.

The chain couples TRBV5-1 to TRBJ1-6; 8 bases align to TRBD1. The CDR3 consists of 15 residues. Germline CDR1 is SGHRS and CDR2 is YFSETQ. V shed 3 bases, J shed 7 bases, and the junction held 6 bases outside the gene matches. The CDR3 loop is CASSSSGGENSPLHF. The CDR3 coding sequence is TGCGCCAGCAGCTCCTCAGGGGGCGAAAATTCACCCCTCCACTTT.

This clone was detected only a few times. The gene calls are TRBV7-2 and TRBJ2-1; 9 nucleotides align to TRBD2. The length of the CDR3 is 17 residues. Looked up from germline, CDR1 is SGHTA and CDR2 is FQGNSA. Trimming cost V 9 bases and J 0 bases; bases outside gene matches: 12. CDR3 sequence: CASTASGAYSSYNEQFF. The CDR3 DNA sequence: TGTGCCAGTACGGCTAGCGGGGCGTATAGCTCCTACAATGAGCAGTTCTTC. Based on the CDR3 plus reference TRBV7-2 and TRBJ2-1, the full variable domain is GAGVSQSPSNKVTEKGKDVELRCDPISGHTALYWYRQSLGQGLEFLIYFQGNSAPDKSGLPSDRFSAERTGGSVSTLTIQRTQQEDSAVYLCASTASGAYSSYNEQFFGPGTRLTVL.

This chain connects TRBV10-2 to TRBJ1-1, with 9 positions matching TRBD1. The trim removed 5 bases at V and 3 bases at J, leaving 7 bases unmatched. The CDR3 covers 15 residues. Per the germline V gene, CDR1 is WSHSY and CDR2 is SAAADI. The CDR3 DNA reads as TGCGCCAGCAGTACAGGGGGCGGATGGGACACTGAAGCTTTCTTT. Its translation: CASSTGGGWDTEAFF.